A single sample is the source of the 28 T cell receptor beta chains below, sequenced in a study of blood T cell repertoires in COVID-19. Some clones are missing from TCRdb's copy, which holds only in-frame ones; the method was immunoSEQ multiplex PCR. The sample shows 270,000 or so clones, about nine tenths of them seen only once. The sequencing input was peripheral blood. These receptor sequences come from a woman in her thirties with COVID-19, enrolled during active disease.

The rearrangement joins TRBV7-6 to TRBJ2-1; 10 bases agree with TRBD2. J lost 3 bases, V lost 3 bases, and 5 bases had no gene match. Germline values: CDR1 SGHVS, CDR2 FNYEAQ. The CDR3 is 16 residues long. CDR3 amino acids: CASSLGTSGVYNEQFF. In DNA, the CDR3 is TGTGCCAGCAGCTTGGGAACTAGCGGGGTCTACAATGAGCAGTTCTTC.

Here the CDR3 DNA reads TGTGCCAGCAGAGGGGACAGGGCGAACACTGAAGCTTTCTTT. Residues: CASRGDRANTEAFF. The chain employs TRBV5-5 and TRBJ1-1; TRBD1 matches 9 bases. V gave up 5 bases and J gave up 1 base; unmatched junction bases: 3. CDR3 length: 14 amino acids. CDR1 is SGHKS and CDR2 is YYEKEE in the germline V gene (reference sequence).

Points on this clone: One end of the junction fails to match germline, which may point to a read error. V is TRBV2 and J is TRBJ1-2, with TRBD1 matching 7 bases. CDR3 length: 14 residues. The V gene's germline CDR1 is SNHLY and CDR2 FYNNEI. This CDR3 reads CASSEYAGQSNSGF. In nucleotides, the CDR3 is TGTGCCAGCAGTGAATATGCGGGACAGTCGAATTCCGGGTTC. Supplemented by reference TRBV2 and TRBJ1-2, the full variable domain reads EPEVTQTPSHQVTQMGQEVILRCVPISNHLYFYWYRQILGQKVEFLVSFYNNEISEKSEIFDDQFSVERPDGSNFTLKIRSTKLEDSAMYFCASSEYAGQSNSGFGSGTRLTVV.

This clone is a singleton in its sample. This chain links TRBV2 with TRBJ1-1; D gene uncertain. The V gene lost 4 bases and the J gene lost 2 bases, with 8 bases spanning the gap. This CDR3 spans 13 amino acids. Germline values: CDR1 SNHLY, CDR2 FYNNEI. CDR3 sequence: CASSVRSNTEAFF. The CDR3 bases are TGTGCCAGCAGTGTCAGGTCTAACACTGAAGCTTTCTTT.

This clone was seen many times. In DNA, the CDR3 is TGTGCCACCAGTGATGCGGGGGCTAGCACAGATACGCAGTATTTT. Its protein is CATSDAGASTDTQYF. The gene calls are TRBV15 and TRBJ2-3, with a possible D match to TRBD2 (7 bases). V gave up 6 bases and J gave up 0 bases, with 13 bases separating them. Germline assignment: CDR1 LNHNV and CDR2 YYDKDF (reference sequence). The CDR3 is 15 amino acids.

The CDR3: CASSQTSTNEKLFF. Written as DNA, the CDR3 is TGCGCCAGCAGCCAAACTTCAACTAATGAAAAACTGTTTTTT. The J gene is TRBJ1-4, the V gene TRBV4-1, with D uncertain. V was pared by 2 bases and J by 0 bases, with 4 bases between. The CDR3 spans 14 residues. Germline assignment: CDR1 MGHRA and CDR2 YSYEKL.

The chain recombines TRBV6-5 with TRBJ1-1; D unclear. Germline CDR1 is MNHEY and CDR2 is SVGAGI. The CDR3 has 15 residues. The CDR3, as DNA: TGTGTCCGAAACCATGGGCCCAGTACGTACACTGAAGCTTTCTTT. Residues: CVRNHGPSTYTEAFF.

V usage is TRBV7-9 and J usage is TRBJ2-7, with D possibly matching TRBD1 (6 bases). V was trimmed by 3 bases and J by 0 bases, leaving 15 bases between them. Per germline, CDR1 SEHNR and CDR2 FQNEAQ (reference sequence). The CDR3 contains 16 residues. This CDR3 is CASSFSGGRGSYEQYF. The CDR3 DNA reads TGTGCCAGCAGCTTCTCTGGGGGCAGGGGCTCCTACGAGCAGTACTTC.

This clone turned up a few times. V and J are TRBV2 and TRBJ1-5; no clear D gene. V was clipped by 4 bases and J by 1 base, with 14 bases between them. The CDR3 sequence is 16 residues long. Germline V lookup: CDR1 SNHLY, CDR2 FYNNEI. The CDR3 DNA reads as TGTGCCAGCAGTGGGCCGTGGGAGGGAAGCAATCAGCCCCAGCATTTT. Its protein product is CASSGPWEGSNQPQHF.

V gene TRBV5-1 combines with J gene TRBJ1-2; D is uncertain. V lost 4 bases and J 7 bases, leaving 14 bases between the germline ends. Looked up from germline, CDR1 is SGHRS and CDR2 is YFSETQ. The CDR3 has 13 amino acids. The CDR3 protein is CASSPPLEGGYTF. As DNA, the CDR3 is TGCGCCAGCAGCCCACCTCTAGAGGGTGGCTACACCTTC.

V is TRBV19 and J is TRBJ1-2; D call uncertain. The CDR3 is 12 amino acids. V gave up 5 bases and J gave up 7 bases, with 11 bases separating them. Germline CDR1 reads LNHDA; CDR2 reads SQIVND (reference sequence). The CDR3 bases are TGTGCCAGTAGTCTCGGACGGGGTGGCTACACCTTC. Protein product: CASSLGRGGYTF.

The rearrangement uses TRBV5-5 and TRBJ2-2; the D gene is possibly TRBD2 (5 bases). The CDR3 covers 17 residues. Germline V CDR1 and CDR2: SGHKS, YYEKEE (reference sequence). Trimming removed 4 bases at V and 1 base at J, with 17 bases between. CDR3 DNA: TGTGCCAGCAGCCCAAAGAGGGCCACTGTGAACACCGGGGAGCTGTTTTTT. Translated, it gives CASSPKRATVNTGELFF. Drawing the rest from reference TRBV5-5 and TRBJ2-2, the complete variable domain is DAGVTQSPTHLIKTRGQQVTLRCSPISGHKSVSWYQQVLGQGPQFIFQYYEKEERGRGNFPDRFSARQFPNYSSELNVNALLLGDSALYLCASSPKRATVNTGELFFGEGSRLTVL.

As to this clone: A junction boundary mismatches the germline segment, possibly from a read error. The gene calls are TRBV10-3 and TRBJ1-2; D gene uncertain. Germline V gives CDR1 ENHRY, CDR2 SYGVKD. The CDR3 runs to 11 residues. The CDR3 sequence is CAIKGEGNPLF. In DNA, the CDR3 is TGTGCCATTAAGGGCGAGGGAAACCCGCTCTTC.

This chain uses TRBV5-1 with TRBJ1-5; D unclear. The germline CDR1 and CDR2 sequences are SGHRS and YFSETQ. The CDR3 covers 13 residues. With 3 bases removed from V and 6 bases from J, the gap between germline ends came to 10 bases. CDR3 sequence reads: CASSSGWGQPQHF. The CDR3 DNA reads as TGCGCCAGCAGCTCGGGGTGGGGTCAGCCCCAGCATTTT.

As to this clone: This sample also contains other DNA sequences that code for the same CDR3. This chain joins TRBV4-1 and TRBJ1-5; 8 nucleotides align to TRBD1. This CDR3 spans 14 amino acids. The trim removed 2 bases at V and 4 bases at J, leaving 1 base unmatched. CDR1 and CDR2 (germline): MGHRA, YSYEKL. Here the CDR3 reads CASSQTGGNQPQHF. The CDR3 DNA follows: TGCGCCAGCAGCCAAACAGGGGGGAATCAGCCCCAGCATTTT.

The chain has TRBV5-4 and TRBJ1-3; D gene unclear. Looked up from germline, CDR1 is SGHNT and CDR2 is YYREEE (reference sequence). This CDR3 has 15 amino acids. V lost 0 bases and J 2 bases, leaving 9 bases between the germline ends. CDR3 sequence reads: CASSLDGVAGNTIYF. The CDR3, as DNA: TGTGCCAGCAGCTTGGACGGGGTCGCTGGAAACACCATATATTTT.

The V gene is TRBV27, the J gene TRBJ1-1; 7 nucleotides align to TRBD1. In germline, CDR1 is MNHEY, CDR2 SMNVEV (reference sequence). The CDR3 consists of 12 residues. J gave up 5 bases and V 5 bases, and 2 bases lay outside the gene matches. CDR3 residues: CASSLTGTEAFF. As DNA, the CDR3 is TGTGCCAGCAGTCTGACAGGGACTGAAGCTTTCTTT.

The V and J genes are TRBV28 and TRBJ1-2, with D tentatively TRBD1 (5 bases). Trimming removed 4 bases at V and 7 bases at J, with 19 bases between. This CDR3 comprises 15 residues. Germline CDR1 reads MDHEN; CDR2 reads SYDVKM. The CDR3 nucleotides are TGTGCCAGCAGTTACAGAGGGACCACAGCGGGTGGCTACACCTTC. This sequence encodes CASSYRGTTAGGYTF.

CDR3 sequence: CASSDTGTIYF. The CDR3 DNA sequence: TGTGCCAGCAGCGATACGGGCACCATATATTTT. The chain combines TRBV6-6 with TRBJ1-3; no firm D call. Germline V CDR1 and CDR2: MNHNY, SVGAGI (reference sequence). Trimming took off 6 bases at V and 9 bases at J, with 9 bases between the two ends. This CDR3 has 11 residues.

The chain couples TRBV19 to TRBJ2-5, with 12 nucleotides matching TRBD2. CDR3 length: 15 amino acids. Unmatched junction bases numbered 8, after V lost 7 bases and J lost 5 bases. Germline CDR1 LNHDA, CDR2 SQIVND (reference sequence). The CDR3 nucleotides read TGTGCCAGTACCTCTAGCGGGGGGGCACGGGAGACCCAGTACTTC. As protein: CASTSSGGARETQYF.

The V call is TRBV29-1, the J call TRBJ1-1; 7 bases align to TRBD1. This CDR3 has 13 amino acids. After removal of 7 bases from V and 1 base from J, the junction contained 6 bases not matched to a gene. Germline values: CDR1 SQVTM, CDR2 ANQGSEA. The CDR3 region is CSAARQGNTEAFF. In DNA, the CDR3 is TGCAGCGCCGCCCGACAGGGGAACACTGAAGCTTTCTTT. Drawing the rest from reference TRBV29-1 and TRBJ1-1, the complete variable domain is SAVISQKPSRDICQRGTSLTIQCQVDSQVTMMFWYRQQPGQSLTLIATANQGSEATYESGFVIDKFPISRPNLTFSTLTVSNMSPEDSSIYLCSAARQGNTEAFFGQGTRLTVV.

The chain has TRBV5-1 and TRBJ2-3, with D tentatively TRBD2 (6 bases). V lost 0 bases and J 1 base, leaving 9 bases between the germline ends. The germline CDR1 and CDR2 sequences are SGHRS and YFSETQ. This CDR3 contains 15 residues. CDR3 protein: CASSLGREGTDTQYF. The DNA of the CDR3 is TGCGCCAGCAGCTTGGGTAGGGAGGGCACAGATACGCAGTATTTT.

The genes are TRBV12-3 or TRBV12-4 and TRBJ2-7; 7 bases fit TRBD2. V was pared by 3 bases and J by 4 bases, with 3 bases of the junction left unmatched. CDR3 length: 13 residues. The chain's CDR3 is CASSLGAGYEQYF. The CDR3 nucleotides are TGTGCCAGCAGTTTGGGAGCGGGGTACGAGCAGTACTTC.

The chain uses TRBV6-1 and TRBJ2-1; TRBD1 agrees at 10 bases. This CDR3 has 15 residues. CDR1 is MNHNS and CDR2 is SASEGT in the germline V gene. The J segment lost 12 bases and the V segment lost 2 bases, leaving 10 bases of the junction unmatched. The CDR3 DNA follows: TGTGCCAGCAGTGAAATGGGGACAGGGGCGCCTTGGCAGTTCTTC. Its translation is CASSEMGTGAPWQFF.

The rearrangement links TRBV5-1 to TRBJ2-7; TRBD1 matches 11 bases. The CDR3 totals 14 residues. After removal of 9 bases from V and 3 bases from J, the junction contained 8 bases not matched to a gene. Germline CDR1 SGHRS, CDR2 YFSETQ. The CDR3 is CATKQGTGGYEQYF. The CDR3 bases are TGCGCCACCAAGCAAGGGACAGGGGGCTACGAGCAGTACTTC.

DNA for the CDR3: TGTGCCAGCAGTGAGTATTTCGAGAATCAGCCCCAGCATTTT. This codes for CASSEYFENQPQHF. The J gene is TRBJ1-5, the V gene TRBV6-4; D is unclear. V dropped 3 bases and J dropped 4 bases, with 10 bases sitting between them. In germline, CDR1 is MRHNA, CDR2 SNTAGT. The CDR3 totals 14 residues.

The rearrangement links TRBV7-2 to TRBJ1-5; TRBD1 is a possible D gene (5 bases). Trimming shortened V by 5 bases and J by 4 bases, and 9 bases separated the two germline ends. Germline CDR1 reads SGHTA; CDR2 reads FQGNSA. This CDR3 has 13 residues. This CDR3 is CASSQGRNQPQHF. CDR3 in DNA: TGTGCCAGCAGCCAGGGCAGGAATCAGCCCCAGCATTTT.

The chain couples TRBV27 to TRBJ2-7; 10 nucleotides line up with TRBD1. J lost 4 bases, V lost 0 bases, and 6 bases had no gene match. The CDR3 contains 16 residues. Germline CDR1 is MNHEY and CDR2 is SMNVEV (reference sequence). The CDR3 nucleotides read TGTGCCAGCAGTTTATCGCCCGGGACAGGGGAATACGAGCAGTACTTC. Protein sequence: CASSLSPGTGEYEQYF.